The 9 T cell receptor beta chains below were found in one sample sequenced in a study of vaccination effects on CD4 cells after COVID-19. Sequencing followed a ViraFEST assay step that expanded antigen-specific CD4+ T cells with viral peptide pools. Following 10 days of culture, CD4+ T cells were isolated. Of the BNT162b2 and mRNA-1273 vaccines, participants received two doses of one or the other. The table came from immunoSEQ multiplex PCR; TCRdb's copy has only in-frame clones and leaves some out. The table records 25,000 to 40,000 clones, roughly 86% of them present only once. Antigens of these TCRs are unknown. The sample in question was CD4+ T cells from PBMCs cultured with HCoV-NL63 spike peptides, obtained after COVID-19 vaccination. Every receptor here comes from a human donor who received a COVID-19 vaccine. Some clones in this sample may be carry-over from other donors' samples.

This chain links TRBV2 with TRBJ2-3; 8 bases match TRBD1. The junction had 4 bases not matched to a gene; V was cut back by 4 bases and J by 1 base. The germline CDR1 and CDR2 sequences are SNHLY and FYNNEI. CDR3 size: 15 residues. The CDR3 spells CASSVATGGTDTQYF. The CDR3 DNA sequence: TGTGCCAGCAGTGTTGCGACAGGGGGCACAGATACGCAGTATTTT.

This sequence joins TRBV18 and TRBJ1-2, with TRBD1 matching over 8 bases. CDR3 length equals 14 residues. The germline V gene has CDR1 KGHSH and CDR2 LQKENI. Unmatched junction bases numbered 7, after V lost 2 bases and J lost 8 bases. The CDR3 sequence: CASSPTGGRKGYTF. The CDR3 nucleotides are TGTGCCAGCTCACCAACAGGGGGTAGGAAGGGCTACACCTTC.

V gene TRBV2 combines with J gene TRBJ1-4; D is uncertain. The germline V and J ends were trimmed by 3 bases and 4 bases, with 9 bases remaining between them. The CDR3 covers 14 residues. In germline, CDR1 is SNHLY, CDR2 FYNNEI. The CDR3 sequence: CASSDYGLNEKLFF. The CDR3 nucleotides are TGTGCCAGCAGTGATTATGGGCTTAATGAAAAACTGTTTTTT.

The CDR3 spells CASSPGGHSGNTIYF. In DNA, the CDR3 is TGCGCCAGCAGCCCGGGAGGACACTCTGGAAACACCATATATTTT. The chain links TRBV5-1 to TRBJ1-3, with D possibly TRBD1 on 5 matching bases. The V end was cut by 4 bases, the J end by 0 bases, with 11 bases between. The germline V gene has CDR1 SGHRS and CDR2 YFSETQ. The CDR3 consists of 15 residues.

The rearrangement uses TRBV10-3 and TRBJ2-2; D call uncertain. V gave up 10 bases and J gave up 0 bases, with 21 bases separating them. Germline loops: CDR1 ENHRY, CDR2 SYGVKD. The CDR3 runs to 17 residues. CDR3 bases: TGTGCCACCTTGGAAGTCGCAGGCCGAGCGAACACCGGGGAGCTGTTTTTT. Translation: CATLEVAGRANTGELFF.

The chain has TRBV3-1 (or the pseudogene TRBV3-2) and TRBJ1-3; 10 bases align to TRBD1. CDR1 and CDR2 from the germline V gene are LGHDT and YNNKEL (reference sequence). CDR3 length: 18 residues. V dropped 1 base and J dropped 3; count of bases not matched to a gene: 9. CDR3: CASSQGQGALVFGNTIYF. CDR3 nucleotide sequence: TGTGCCAGCAGCCAAGGACAGGGGGCGCTGGTATTTGGAAACACCATATATTTT.

The chain uses TRBV5-1 and TRBJ1-5, with D possibly TRBD1 on 6 matching bases. The CDR3 is 14 residues long. From germline, CDR1 is SGHRS and CDR2 YFSETQ. The V end was cut by 3 bases, the J end by 2 bases, with 9 bases between. The DNA of the CDR3 is TGCGCCAGCAGCTATGCAGGGGGCAATCAGCCCCAGCATTTT. Translated, it gives CASSYAGGNQPQHF.

The chain uses TRBV9 and TRBJ1-2, with 10 nucleotides matching TRBD1. The CDR3 totals 14 residues. The germline V gene has CDR1 SGDLS and CDR2 YYNGEE. The V gene end was trimmed by 4 bases and the J gene end by 8 bases; junction bases not matched to a gene: 8. The CDR3 coding sequence is TGTGCCAGCAGCCCCCGGGACAGGGGTGAGGGCTACACCTTC. Protein sequence: CASSPRDRGEGYTF.

The chain combines TRBV6-4 with TRBJ1-6; 7 positions agree with TRBD1. CDR1 and CDR2 (germline): MRHNA, SNTAGT. The CDR3 is 16 residues long. V was clipped by 5 bases and J by 6 bases; unmatched bases: 10. CDR3 coding DNA: TGTGCCAGCAGTCAATACGGGGACAGCATTAATTCACCCCTCCACTTT. This translates into CASSQYGDSINSPLHF.